This T cell receptor beta chain was obtained from a study of control samples from healthy donors and cancer patients. Libraries were prepared by immunoSEQ multiplex PCR; TCRdb keeps only in-frame clonotypes and omits some of them. The data contain about 170,000 clones, roughly 91% of them singletons. V shed 3 bases, J shed 5 bases, and the junction held 5 bases outside the gene matches. The CDR3 contains 14 residues. CDR1 is KGHSH, CDR2 LQKENI, per germline. The sample was blood. This receptor was identified in a woman aged 30 to 39 in good health. V is TRBV18 and J is TRBJ1-1; 8 bases line up with TRBD1. CDR3 DNA: TGTGCCAGCTCACCGGACAGGGAGTGGACTGAAGCTTTCTTT. Its protein is CASSPDREWTEAFF.